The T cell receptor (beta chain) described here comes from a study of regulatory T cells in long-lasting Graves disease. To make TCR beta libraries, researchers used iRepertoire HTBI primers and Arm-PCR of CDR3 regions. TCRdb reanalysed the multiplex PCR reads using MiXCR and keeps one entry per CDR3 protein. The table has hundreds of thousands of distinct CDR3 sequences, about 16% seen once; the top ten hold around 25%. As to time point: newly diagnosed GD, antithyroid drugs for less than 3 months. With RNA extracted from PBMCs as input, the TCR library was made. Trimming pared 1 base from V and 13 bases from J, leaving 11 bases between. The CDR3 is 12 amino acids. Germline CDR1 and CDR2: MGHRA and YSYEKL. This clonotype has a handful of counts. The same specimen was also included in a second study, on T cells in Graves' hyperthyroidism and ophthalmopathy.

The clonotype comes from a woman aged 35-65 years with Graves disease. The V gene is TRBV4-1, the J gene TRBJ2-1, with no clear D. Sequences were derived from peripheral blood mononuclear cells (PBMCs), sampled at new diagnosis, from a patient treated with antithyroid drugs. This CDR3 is CASSQGSLGQFF. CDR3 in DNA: TGCGCCAGCAGCCAAGGTAGCTTAGGTCAGTTCTTC.